Listed here are 6 T cell receptor beta chains from one sample, sequenced in a study of T cells expressing NK-cell markers. TCRdb reprocessed the 5' RACE reads, with one entry per CDR3 protein and no DNA. This sample contains some 460,000 distinct CDR3 sequences. Material: blood T cells: a sorted CD56 or NKG2C T cell subset, CD4+ or CD8+ T cells, or bulk PBMC T cells (not recorded which). These receptors all come from a woman between 45 and 60 years old in good health.

J is TRBJ1-5 and V is TRBV12-3 or TRBV12-4. This CDR3 contains 12 residues. CDR3 sequence reads: CASTKGVAAQHF.

The rearrangement links TRBV10-3 to TRBJ1-2. Per germline, CDR1 ENHRY and CDR2 SYGVKD. CDR3 length: 13 residues. The CDR3 sequence is CAITGGAHYGYTF.

This chain connects TRBV27 to TRBJ2-1; TCRdb's D call, TRBD2, is unchecked because there is no DNA. CDR3 length equals 13 residues. The germline V gene encodes CDR1 MNHEY and CDR2 SMNVEV (reference sequence). CDR3 loop: CASSRTSNDEQFF.

The rearrangement links TRBV12-3 or TRBV12-4 to TRBJ2-3; lacking DNA, the TRBD2 call made by TCRdb goes unchecked. This CDR3 spans 15 amino acids. The CDR3 loop is CASSPLAGDTDTQYF.

V and J are TRBV20-1 and TRBJ2-7; with no DNA, the TCRdb D assignment of TRBD2 cannot be verified. This CDR3 contains 15 residues. Germline V lookup: CDR1 DFQATT, CDR2 SNEGSKA (reference sequence). CDR3 loop: CSARDRRGLLKEQYF.

V gene TRBV20-1 combines with J gene TRBJ1-2; absent DNA, TCRdb's TRBD1 call cannot be checked. This CDR3 region has 14 residues. Germline lookup yields CDR1 DFQATT and CDR2 SNEGSKA (reference sequence). The CDR3 loop is CSARDPGGPGGYTF.